The 12 T cell receptor beta chains presented below share a single source sample, sequenced in a study of T-cell reconstitution after alpha-beta-depleted transplantation in children. Researchers prepared the TCRbeta library using unique molecular identifiers, the study reports. MiXCR was run by TCRdb on the PCR reads, yielding one entry per CDR3 protein. The sample lists approximately 340,000 distinct CDR3 sequences; over 9% were seen once. Here the sequenced sample was PBMCs from the stem cell graft donor, taken from the stem cell graft. These receptors all come from a human donor who donated a stem cell graft to a child with acute lymphoblastic leukemia.

The table lists this clonotype with a few counts. The gene calls are TRBV30 and TRBJ1-6; TRBD1 agrees at 7 bases. The CDR3 length is 14 residues. V lost 4 bases, J lost 15 bases, and 15 bases stayed unmatched. The germline V gene has CDR1 GTSNPN and CDR2 SVGIG (reference sequence). In DNA, the CDR3 is TGTGCCTGGACATTATCCGGGACAGCGTTTTTCCTCCACTTT. Amino acid sequence: CAWTLSGTAFFLHF.

The CDR3 nucleotides read TGTGCCAGCACCCCGGGACCGACCACTGAGCAGTTCTTC. It translates to CASTPGPTTEQFF. V and J are TRBV5-6 and TRBJ2-1, with D possibly called TRBD1 or TRBD2 (5 bases each). The CDR3 covers 13 residues. The germline V gene encodes CDR1 SGHDT and CDR2 YYEEEE. Trimming pared 6 bases from V and 9 bases from J, leaving 16 bases between.

To note about this clonotype: Mismatch with germline at one junction end may stem from a read error. The chain uses TRBV4-1 and TRBJ2-7; possibly TRBD1 or TRBD2 for D (6 bases each). The CDR3 totals 16 residues. Germline V gene lookup returns CDR1 MGHRA and CDR2 YSYEKL. CDR3 coding DNA: TGTGCCAGCGGCCCCGGGCGGCTCTGGGGGGCGTACGAGCAGTACTTC. It translates to CASGPGRLWGAYEQYF.

The V gene is TRBV20-1, the J gene TRBJ1-1; tentatively, D is TRBD1 (5 bases). Germline CDR1 is DFQATT and CDR2 is SNEGSKA (reference sequence). V was cut by 6 bases and J by 1 base, with 21 bases left in between. The length of the CDR3 is 16 residues. The CDR3 bases are TGCAGTGCGCGGGAGAGGGCCCGGGGGGGGAACACTGAAGCTTTCTTT. This codes for CSARERARGGNTEAFF.

This chain uses TRBV5-1 with TRBJ2-1; D may be TRBD1 (5 bases). Germline values: CDR1 SGHRS, CDR2 YFSETQ. The CDR3 covers 15 residues. V shed 5 bases and J shed 0 bases, with 12 bases lying between them. CDR3 region: CASRQVTSSYNEQFF. Written as DNA, the CDR3 is TGCGCCAGCAGACAGGTAACAAGCTCCTACAATGAGCAGTTCTTC.

J is TRBJ2-3 and V is TRBV29-1, with a possible D match to TRBD2 (5 bases). The CDR3 covers 12 residues. The germline V and J ends were trimmed by 5 bases and 4 bases, with 10 bases remaining between them. Germline loops: CDR1 SQVTM, CDR2 ANQGSEA. This CDR3 is CSVKGGADTQYF. The CDR3 DNA reads as TGCAGCGTTAAAGGAGGAGCAGATACGCAGTATTTT.

This clonotype appeared many times. V is TRBV6-5 and J is TRBJ1-4; TRBD1 agrees at 7 bases. This CDR3 comprises 14 residues. The germline gives CDR1 MNHEY, CDR2 SVGAGI. V lost 2 bases and J lost 5; bases outside the gene matches: 2. The CDR3 coding sequence is TGTGCCAGCAGTTACCGCAGGGGGAATGAAAAACTGTTTTTT. It codes for CASSYRRGNEKLFF.

This clonotype has only a few counts. This sequence joins TRBV28 and TRBJ2-7, with a weak D call TRBD1 (6 bases). Trimming stripped 4 bases from V and 3 bases from J, with 13 bases between. The CDR3 contains 14 residues. Germline loops: CDR1 MDHEN, CDR2 SYDVKM. The DNA for the CDR3 is TGTGCCAGCAGTTCGTATAACAGGGTCTACGAGCAGTACTTC. This codes for CASSSYNRVYEQYF.

V and J are TRBV7-6 and TRBJ2-1, with D tentatively TRBD1 or TRBD2 (5 bases each). This CDR3 comprises 13 residues. Germline V gene sequence: CDR1 SGHVS, CDR2 FNYEAQ. Trimming removed 5 bases from V and 6 bases from J, with 11 bases in between. The CDR3 sequence is CASSNGGTNEQFF. Written as DNA, the CDR3 is TGTGCCAGCAGCAATGGTGGGACCAATGAGCAGTTCTTC.

This clonotype was counted only a few times. The chain joins TRBV12-3 or TRBV12-4 to TRBJ1-5; 8 nucleotides line up with TRBD1. The CDR3 sequence is 15 residues long. V gave up 3 bases and J gave up 7 bases; unmatched junction bases: 8. CDR3: CASSFAKQGGQPQHF. The CDR3 DNA reads TGTGCCAGCAGTTTTGCGAAACAGGGGGGGCAGCCCCAGCATTTT.

This clonotype was observed at least ten times. V and J are TRBV4-1 and TRBJ2-2; no firm D call. The CDR3 has 14 residues. Per germline, CDR1 MGHRA and CDR2 YSYEKL. Between the trimmed V and J ends, which lost 1 base and 4 bases, there was a span of 7 bases. The CDR3 here is CASSQAQTTGELFF. The CDR3 nucleotides are TGCGCCAGCAGCCAAGCCCAGACCACCGGGGAGCTGTTTTTT.

Ten or more counts support this clonotype. The V and J genes are TRBV7-2 and TRBJ2-1; D is perhaps TRBD1 (5 bases). This CDR3 has 15 amino acids. V dropped 4 bases and J dropped 1 base, with 11 bases sitting between them. Looked up from germline, CDR1 is SGHTA and CDR2 is FQGNSA. Here the CDR3 DNA reads TGTGCCAGCAGCTCACAGGATTGGTCCTACAATGAGCAGTTCTTC. Encoded protein: CASSSQDWSYNEQFF.